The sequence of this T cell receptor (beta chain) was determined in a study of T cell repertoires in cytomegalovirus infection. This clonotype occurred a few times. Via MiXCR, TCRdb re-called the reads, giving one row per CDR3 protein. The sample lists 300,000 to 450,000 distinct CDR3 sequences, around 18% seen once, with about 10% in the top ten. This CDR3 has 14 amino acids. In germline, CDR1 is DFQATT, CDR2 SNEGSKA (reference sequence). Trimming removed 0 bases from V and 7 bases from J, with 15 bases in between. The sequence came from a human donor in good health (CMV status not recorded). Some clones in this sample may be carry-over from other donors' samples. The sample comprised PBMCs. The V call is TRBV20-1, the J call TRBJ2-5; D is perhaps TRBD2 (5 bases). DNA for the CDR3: TGCAGTGCTAGAGACCCAGCGCTCGGAGGGACCCAGTACTTC. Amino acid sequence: CSARDPALGGTQYF.